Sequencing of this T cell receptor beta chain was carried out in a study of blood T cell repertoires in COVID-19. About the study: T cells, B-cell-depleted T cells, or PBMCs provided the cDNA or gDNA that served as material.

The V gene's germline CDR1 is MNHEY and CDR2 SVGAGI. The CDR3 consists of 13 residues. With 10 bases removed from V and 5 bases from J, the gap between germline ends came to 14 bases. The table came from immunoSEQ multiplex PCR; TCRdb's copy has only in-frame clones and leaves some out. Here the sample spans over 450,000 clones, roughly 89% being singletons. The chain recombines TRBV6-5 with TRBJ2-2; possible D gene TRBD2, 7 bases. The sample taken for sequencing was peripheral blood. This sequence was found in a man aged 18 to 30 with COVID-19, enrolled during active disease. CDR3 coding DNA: TGTGCCACCGGGGGGCCGGGGACCGGGGAGCTGTTTTTT. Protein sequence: CATGGPGTGELFF.